A selection of T cell receptor beta chains follows, all from one sample in a study of T cells in Graves' hyperthyroidism and ophthalmopathy. TCRdb itself ran the multiplex PCR reads through MiXCR, one entry per CDR3 protein. The repertoire holds roughly 510,000 distinct CDR3 sequences, with 35% to 50% as singletons. Sequencing was carried out using peripheral blood or thyroid tissue (not recorded which). The receptors here all came from an adult woman with Graves' disease, either hyperthyroidism or ophthalmopathy (not recorded which). Each CDR3 is given without its conserved first and last residue. Each record gives: J gene, V gene, CDR3 length, CDR3 protein.

J: TRBJ2-2; V: TRBV6-2/TRBV6-3; length: 14; CDR3: ASSLLPGYGTGELF
J: TRBJ1-3; V: TRBV20-1; length: 9; CDR3: SAYTRDTIY
J: TRBJ2-5; V: TRBV25-1; length: 12; CDR3: ASSRGSGRETQY
J: TRBJ1-1; V: TRBV29-1; length: 13; CDR3: SVAAPGQGSTEAF
J: TRBJ1-2; V: TRBV12-3/TRBV12-4; length: 11; CDR3: ASNRQGSWGYT
J: TRBJ1-2; V: TRBV28; length: 12; CDR3: ASSLPDRVTGYT
J: TRBJ1-2; V: TRBV12-3/TRBV12-4; length: 13; CDR3: ASSHPASLDYGCT
J: TRBJ1-3; V: TRBV6-5; length: 12; CDR3: ASSRQGGVNTIY
J: TRBJ2-7; V: TRBV7-2; length: 12; CDR3: ASSLLGVGVEQY
J: TRBJ2-7; V: TRBV6-6; length: 16; CDR3: ASSSGTSGSLAAYEQY
J: TRBJ2-2; V: TRBV30; length: 11; CDR3: AWTRTGTGELF
J: TRBJ2-7; V: TRBV29-1; length: 12; CDR3: SVAAAGSSYEQY
J: TRBJ1-1; V: TRBV28; length: 13; CDR3: ASSFQTDRNTEAF
J: TRBJ2-2; V: TRBV15; length: 13; CDR3: ATSLRDRSTGELF
J: TRBJ2-2; V: TRBV14; length: 13; CDR3: ASSQGELYTGELF
J: TRBJ1-1; V: TRBV19; length: 12; CDR3: ASSQGGGRTEAF
J: TRBJ2-7; V: TRBV6-5; length: 12; CDR3: ASSYSIEGGEQY
J: TRBJ1-1; V: TRBV5-1; length: 12; CDR3: ASSLWNPDTEAF